Each of the 13 T cell receptor beta chains below was sequenced from the same sample in a study of spatial heterogeneity in lung cancer. General observations from the study: Expanded alpha and beta TCR counts within tumors tracked tumor mutation counts.

These receptors are not linked to any known antigen. TCRdb redid the calling of the 5' RACE reads with MiXCR, one entry per CDR3 protein. The data contain about 3,400 distinct CDR3 sequences, approximately 5.5% of them singletons. Regarding time point: sample taken at primary tumor resection. Specimen: lung tumor tissue, collected at surgery. These receptors were collected from a female donor with early-stage non-small cell lung cancer.

This chain joins TRBV11-2 and TRBJ2-5; D might be TRBD1 (6 bases). The germline gives CDR1 SGHAT, CDR2 FQNNGV. The CDR3 runs to 14 residues. V was cut by 2 bases and J by 5 bases, with 12 bases left in between. CDR3 bases: TGTGCCAGCAGCTTATCTACAGGGCGGGAGACCCAGTACTTC. This gives the protein CASSLSTGRETQYF.

This clonotype was observed many times. The chain uses TRBV6-1 and TRBJ1-1, with D possibly matching TRBD1 (5 bases). V was cut by 7 bases and J by 6 bases, with 18 bases left in between. The CDR3 runs 14 residues. The germline V gene encodes CDR1 MNHNS and CDR2 SASEGT. Here the CDR3 DNA reads TGTGCCAGCAATATCAGACAGCCGGGGGCTGAAGCTTTCTTT. As protein: CASNIRQPGAEAFF.

In its sample, this clonotype ranks as medium-sized (0.01 to 0.1%). V usage is TRBV19 and J usage is TRBJ2-2, with D tentatively TRBD1 (5 bases). CDR3 size: 15 residues. Germline V gives CDR1 LNHDA, CDR2 SQIVND (reference sequence). V shed 2 bases and J shed 4 bases, with 11 bases lying between them. CDR3 nucleotide sequence: TGTGCCAGTAGTATACAGGGTGATGGCACCGGGGAGCTGTTTTTT. It encodes CASSIQGDGTGELFF.

This clonotype was seen at least ten times. The gene calls are TRBV7-2 and TRBJ2-3; D call uncertain. Trimming removed 0 bases at V and 2 bases at J, with 6 bases between. Germline CDR1 SGHTA, CDR2 FQGNSA. The CDR3 consists of 14 residues. CDR3 in DNA: TGTGCCAGCAGCTTAGCGCTCAACACAGATACGCAGTATTTT. Translation: CASSLALNTDTQYF.

This clonotype showed up many times. J is TRBJ2-7 and V is TRBV5-1; TRBD2 might be the D (6 bases). The CDR3 runs to 13 residues. V lost 4 bases to trimming and J lost 4 bases, with 12 bases between them. Germline V gives CDR1 SGHRS, CDR2 YFSETQ. CDR3 nucleotide sequence: TGCGCCAGCAGCCCCAACGGGGGTTACGAGCAGTACTTC. Translation: CASSPNGGYEQYF.

This clonotype was observed at least ten times. The V call is TRBV7-9, the J call TRBJ2-1, with 11 bases fitting TRBD1. The V gene's germline CDR1 is SEHNR and CDR2 FQNEAQ (reference sequence). This CDR3 spans 15 amino acids. Unmatched junction bases numbered 8, after V lost 5 bases and J lost 8 bases. The CDR3 is CASSKQGQGVHEQFF. The CDR3, as DNA: TGTGCCAGCAGCAAACAGGGACAGGGGGTCCATGAGCAGTTCTTC.

This clonotype is medium-sized (0.01 to 0.1%) by share. The chain couples TRBV10-3 to TRBJ1-5, with TRBD1 matching 7 bases. The CDR3 is made up of 14 amino acids. V lost 5 bases, J lost 5 bases, and 6 bases stayed unmatched. CDR1 ENHRY and CDR2 SYGVKD come from the germline V gene. The CDR3 bases are TGTGCCATCAGTCAGACAGGGCCGGATCAGCCCCAGCATTTT. As protein: CAISQTGPDQPQHF.

By sample share, this clonotype is medium-sized. The V gene is TRBV7-9, the J gene TRBJ2-3; TRBD2 is a possible D gene (6 bases). This CDR3 region has 16 residues. The V and J ends lost 2 bases and 2 bases respectively, with 14 bases between them. CDR1 is SEHNR and CDR2 is FQNEAQ in the germline V gene (reference sequence). The CDR3 coding sequence is TGTGCCAGCAGCTTATTTGGCGGGGTAGCCACAGATACGCAGTATTTT. It yields the protein CASSLFGGVATDTQYF.

This clonotype has ten or more counts. The CDR3 protein is CASSPPNNEQFF. CDR3 nucleotide sequence: TGTGCCAGCAGCCCTCCGAACAATGAGCAGTTCTTC. This chain joins TRBV7-3 and TRBJ2-1; D uncertain. The V and J ends lost 5 bases and 5 bases respectively, with 7 bases between them. The CDR3 sequence is 12 residues long. CDR1 and CDR2 (germline): SGHTA, FQGTGA.

By proportion, this clonotype is medium-sized. V gene TRBV7-6 combines with J gene TRBJ2-1; TRBD2 aligns across 11 bases. Germline CDR1 SGHVS, CDR2 FNYEAQ. The CDR3 contains 18 residues. With 1 base clipped from V and 7 bases from J, the junction kept 12 bases outside the gene matches. CDR3 protein: CASSLDGVLAGVGNEQFF. The CDR3 DNA is TGTGCCAGCAGCTTAGATGGGGTACTAGCGGGAGTCGGGAATGAGCAGTTCTTC.

This chain uses TRBV12-3 or TRBV12-4 with TRBJ1-2; 8 bases agree with TRBD1. V trimming: 3 bases; J trimming: 8 bases; junction bases outside the gene matches: 8. The CDR3 runs 14 residues. CDR3 residues: CASSLARGLRGYTF. CDR3 nucleotide sequence: TGTGCCAGCAGTTTGGCCAGGGGGCTACGGGGCTACACCTTC.

This clonotype is judged medium-sized. The chain joins TRBV12-3 or TRBV12-4 to TRBJ2-3, with a weak D call TRBD1 (6 bases). CDR3 length: 14 amino acids. Trimming cost V 5 bases and J 4 bases, with 13 bases left between them. The chain's CDR3 is CASSKQGLADTQYF. CDR3 nucleotides: TGTGCCAGCAGTAAACAGGGTCTGGCAGATACGCAGTATTTT.

There are many counts of this clonotype. This chain links TRBV5-4 with TRBJ2-1, with D perhaps assigned TRBD1 or TRBD2 (5 bases each). Germline lookup yields CDR1 SGHNT and CDR2 YYREEE (reference sequence). V was shortened by 4 bases and J by 4 bases, with 15 bases between the two germline ends. The CDR3 is made up of 15 amino acids. CDR3 DNA sequence: TGTGCCAGCAGCCTGTCCGGGACCAATTACAATGAGCAGTTCTTC. Protein sequence: CASSLSGTNYNEQFF.